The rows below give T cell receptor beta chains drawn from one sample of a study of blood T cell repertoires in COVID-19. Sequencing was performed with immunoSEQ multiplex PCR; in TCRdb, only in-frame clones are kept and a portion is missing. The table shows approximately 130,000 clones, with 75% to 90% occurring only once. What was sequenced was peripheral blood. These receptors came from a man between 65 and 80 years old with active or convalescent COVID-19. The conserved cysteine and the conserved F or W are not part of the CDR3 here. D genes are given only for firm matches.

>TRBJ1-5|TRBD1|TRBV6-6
ASSFATGGSQPQH
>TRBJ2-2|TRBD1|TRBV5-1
ASSPSTGQKNTGELF
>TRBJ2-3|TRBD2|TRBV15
ATSRSGTSGTDTQY
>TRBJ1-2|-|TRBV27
ASSLSRGAGYT
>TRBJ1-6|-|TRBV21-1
ASSKEVDRDGSPLH
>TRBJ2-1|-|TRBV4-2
ASSQGQTSAYNEQF
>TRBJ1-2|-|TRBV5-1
ASSLEGQTYGYT
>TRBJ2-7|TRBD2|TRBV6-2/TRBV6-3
ASRSGGLGSYEQY
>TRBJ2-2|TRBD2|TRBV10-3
AISVASGDTGELF
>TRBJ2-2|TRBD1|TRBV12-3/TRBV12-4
AMTGGNTGELF
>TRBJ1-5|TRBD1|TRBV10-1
ASSDPDRELVQPQH
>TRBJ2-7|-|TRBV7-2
ASSREGLISYEQY
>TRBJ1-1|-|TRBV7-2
ASSLERIAEAF
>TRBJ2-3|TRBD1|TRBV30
AWSPHRTGPPTDTQY
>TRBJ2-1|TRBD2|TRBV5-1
ASTDTSGRYNEQF
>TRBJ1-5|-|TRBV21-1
ASSKGVSGRGNQPQH
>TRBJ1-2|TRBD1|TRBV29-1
SVATGGDYGYT
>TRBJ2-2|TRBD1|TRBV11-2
ASSSGQVTGELF
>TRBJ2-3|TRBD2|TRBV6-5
ASTIGEGSDTQY
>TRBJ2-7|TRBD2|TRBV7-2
ASSPPGGRVSYEQY
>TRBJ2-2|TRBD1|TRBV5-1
ASSRTGNTGELF
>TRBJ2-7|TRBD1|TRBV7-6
ASSLVGDRRTYEQY
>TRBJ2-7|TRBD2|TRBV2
ASSEPGLAGDEQY
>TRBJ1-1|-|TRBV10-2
ASSLQGSEAF
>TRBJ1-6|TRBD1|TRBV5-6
ASSLGLGQGTSPLH
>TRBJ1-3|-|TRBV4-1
ASSQDPRGSGNTIY
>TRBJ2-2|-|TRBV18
ASSLAARGNTGELF
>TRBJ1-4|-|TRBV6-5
ASSYHSGGEKLF
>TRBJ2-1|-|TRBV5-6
ASSLYTGYNEQF
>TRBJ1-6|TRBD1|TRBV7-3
ASSLGGTGGSPLH
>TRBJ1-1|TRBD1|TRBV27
ASSLRDSTGTEAF
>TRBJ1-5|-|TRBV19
ASSLGALVDQPQH
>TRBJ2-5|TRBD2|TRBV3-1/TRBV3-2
ASSQAGLAGRETQY